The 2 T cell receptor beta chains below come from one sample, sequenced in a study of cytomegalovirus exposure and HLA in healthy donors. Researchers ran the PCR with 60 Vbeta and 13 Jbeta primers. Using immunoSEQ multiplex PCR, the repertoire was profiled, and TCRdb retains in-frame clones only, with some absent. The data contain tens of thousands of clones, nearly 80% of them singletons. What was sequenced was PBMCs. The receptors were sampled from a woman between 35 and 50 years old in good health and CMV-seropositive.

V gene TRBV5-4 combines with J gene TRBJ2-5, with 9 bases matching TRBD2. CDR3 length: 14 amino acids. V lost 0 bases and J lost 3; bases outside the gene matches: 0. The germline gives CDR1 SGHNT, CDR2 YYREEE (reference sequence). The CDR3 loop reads CASSLGGGEETQYF. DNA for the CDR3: TGTGCCAGCAGCTTGGGCGGGGGGGAAGAGACCCAGTACTTC.

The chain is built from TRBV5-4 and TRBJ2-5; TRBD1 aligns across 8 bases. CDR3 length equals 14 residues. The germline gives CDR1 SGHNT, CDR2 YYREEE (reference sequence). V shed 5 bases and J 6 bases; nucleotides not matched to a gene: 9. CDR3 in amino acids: CASRPDRGVQTQYF. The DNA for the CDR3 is TGTGCCAGCAGGCCCGACAGGGGCGTACAGACCCAGTACTTC. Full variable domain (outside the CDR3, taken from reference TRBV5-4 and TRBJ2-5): ETGVTQSPTHLIKTRGQQVTLRCSSQSGHNTVSWYQQALGQGPQFIFQYYREEENGRGNFPPRFSGLQFPNYSSELNVNALELDDSALYLCASRPDRGVQTQYFGPGTRLLVL.